This T cell receptor (beta chain) was captured by sequencing in a study of blood T cells in healthy people across ages. It was with a sample-barcoded 5' primer and a J-beta primer mix that a second PCR of about 6 to 12 cycles was run. TCRdb itself ran the 5' RACE reads through MiXCR, one entry per CDR3 protein. The top ten hold about 20% of the sample, which has about 800,000 distinct CDR3 sequences, 58% seen once. Study findings and constraints: Using unsorted PBMCs precluded a conclusive naive versus antigen-experienced comparison. Both naive CD4+ cell counts and diversity were greater in long-lived donors than in aged donors.

Per the germline V gene, CDR1 is MNHEY and CDR2 is SVGEGT. Trimming pared 2 bases from V and 4 bases from J, leaving 8 bases between. The CDR3 has 13 amino acids. Details on this clonotype: The antigen is undetermined.

Sequencing was carried out using blood. The TCR comes from a young man in good health. This chain joins TRBV6-2 or TRBV6-3 and TRBJ1-2, with D unclear. The CDR3 DNA is TGTGCCAGCAGTTACAGGGAGACCTATGGCTACACCTTC. It encodes CASSYRETYGYTF.